This passage covers 7 T cell receptor beta chains from one sample sequenced in a study of regulatory T cells in long-lasting Graves disease. Time point in this sample: persistent/refractory GD, antithyroid drugs over 5 years with positive TRAb. RNA from PBMCs was the source of the TCR library. Construction of TCR beta libraries relied on iRepertoire HTBI primers and on Arm-PCR targeting CDR3 regions. Each CDR3 protein gets one entry after TCRdb re-called the multiplex PCR reads with MiXCR. The sample gives approximately 290,000 distinct CDR3 sequences, 20% to 25% of which show up once; just over 55% is in the top ten. Sequenced material: peripheral blood mononuclear cells (PBMCs), taken when the disease was refractory, from a patient treated with antithyroid drugs. The origin of the receptors is a female donor with Graves disease.

This clonotype was detected only a few times. The rearrangement joins TRBV5-1 to TRBJ2-7; either TRBD1 or TRBD2 may supply D (5 bases each). From germline, CDR1 is SGHRS and CDR2 YFSETQ. The ends were cut back, 1 base at V and 5 bases at J, with 10 bases in the middle. This CDR3 region has 13 residues. This CDR3 reads CASSLTVGDEQYF. The CDR3 region has the DNA TGCGCCAGCAGCTTGACAGTGGGGGACGAGCAGTACTTC.

This clonotype has ten or more counts. J is TRBJ1-6 and V is TRBV27; 8 bases line up with TRBD1. CDR3 length: 14 residues. Germline values: CDR1 MNHEY, CDR2 SMNVEV (reference sequence). The trim removed 5 bases at V and 8 bases at J, leaving 5 bases unmatched. The CDR3 loop reads CASSRGTGYSPLHF. The CDR3 coding sequence is TGTGCCAGCAGTCGGGGGACAGGTTATTCACCCCTCCACTTT.

This clonotype has ten or more counts. This sequence joins TRBV6-5 and TRBJ2-5, with TRBD2 as a possible D gene (5 bases). Per the germline V gene, CDR1 is MNHEY and CDR2 is SVGAGI. Trimming took 0 bases from V and 5 from J, leaving 13 bases between them. The CDR3 runs 15 residues. The CDR3 DNA reads as TGTGCCAGCAGTTACTCGCGCCGGGGATGGGAGACCCAGTACTTC. It yields the protein CASSYSRRGWETQYF.

The chain couples TRBV7-9 to TRBJ1-3; 7 bases line up with TRBD1. Losses at the gene ends were 5 bases for V and 2 bases for J; bases not matched to a gene: 3. This CDR3 region has 14 residues. The V gene's germline CDR1 is SEHNR and CDR2 FQNEAQ (reference sequence). This CDR3 reads CASSVTGTGNTIYF. DNA for the CDR3: TGTGCCAGCAGCGTGACAGGGACTGGAAACACCATATATTTT.

This clonotype was counted a few times. The CDR3 here is CASSLGDERTYEQYF. As DNA, the CDR3 is TGTGCCAGCAGCTTAGGAGATGAGAGGACCTACGAGCAGTACTTC. The chain recombines TRBV11-1 with TRBJ2-7; D ambiguous. Trimming pared 1 base from V and 2 bases from J, leaving 12 bases between. The length of the CDR3 is 15 residues. The germline V gene encodes CDR1 SGHAT and CDR2 FQDESV (reference sequence). Using reference TRBV11-1 and TRBJ2-7 for the parts outside the CDR3, the full variable domain is EAEVAQSPRYKITEKSQAVAFWCDPISGHATLYWYRQILGQGPELLVQFQDESVVDDSQLPKDRFSAERLKGVDSTLKIQPAELGDSAMYLCASSLGDERTYEQYFGPGTRLTVT.

Concerning this clonotype: A much larger clone sits a single nucleotide away, making a read error possible. The CDR3 loop is CASSPRAPAGYGYTF. As DNA, the CDR3 is TGTGCCAGCAGCCCACGGGCCCCAGCAGGCTATGGCTACACCTTC. The rearrangement joins TRBV11-2 to TRBJ1-2; D remains unclear. Germline lookup yields CDR1 SGHAT and CDR2 FQNNGV. This CDR3 contains 15 residues. Trimming removed 5 bases from V and 4 bases from J, with 17 bases in between.

This clonotype was picked up a small number of times. This rearrangement joins TRBV5-1 to TRBJ1-1; D is unresolved. The CDR3 contains 15 residues. Trimming left V 4 bases short and J 1 base short, with 14 bases between. From germline, CDR1 is SGHRS and CDR2 YFSETQ. The CDR3 region is CASSRQLDPNTEAFF. DNA of the CDR3: TGCGCCAGCAGCCGCCAGTTGGACCCGAACACTGAAGCTTTCTTT.